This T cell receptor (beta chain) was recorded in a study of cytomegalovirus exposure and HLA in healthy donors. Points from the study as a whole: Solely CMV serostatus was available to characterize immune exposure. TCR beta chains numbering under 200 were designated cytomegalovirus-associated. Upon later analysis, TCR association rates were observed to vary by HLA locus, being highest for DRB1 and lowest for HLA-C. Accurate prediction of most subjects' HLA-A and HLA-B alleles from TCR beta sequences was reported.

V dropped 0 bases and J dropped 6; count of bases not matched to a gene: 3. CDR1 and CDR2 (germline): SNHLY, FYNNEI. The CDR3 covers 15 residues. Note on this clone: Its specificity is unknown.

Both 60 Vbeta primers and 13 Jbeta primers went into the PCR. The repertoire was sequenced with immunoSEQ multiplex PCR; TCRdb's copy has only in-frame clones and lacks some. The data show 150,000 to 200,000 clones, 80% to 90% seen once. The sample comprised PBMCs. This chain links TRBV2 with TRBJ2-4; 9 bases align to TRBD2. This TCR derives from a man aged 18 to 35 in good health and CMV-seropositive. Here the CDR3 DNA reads TGTGCCAGCAGTGAAGCGCGGGGGGGCTTAAACATTCAGTACTTC. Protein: CASSEARGGLNIQYF.